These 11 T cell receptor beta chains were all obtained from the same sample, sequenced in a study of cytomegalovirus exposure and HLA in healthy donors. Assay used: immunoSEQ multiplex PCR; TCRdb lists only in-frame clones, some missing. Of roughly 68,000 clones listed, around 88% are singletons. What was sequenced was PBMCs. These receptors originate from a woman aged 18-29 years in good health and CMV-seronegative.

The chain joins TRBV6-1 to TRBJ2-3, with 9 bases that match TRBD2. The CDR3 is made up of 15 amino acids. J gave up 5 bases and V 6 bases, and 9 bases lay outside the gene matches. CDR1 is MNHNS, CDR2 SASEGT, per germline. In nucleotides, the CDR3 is TGTGCCAGCAGAAGAAGCGGGGGGCCTGGAGATACGCAGTATTTT. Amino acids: CASRRSGGPGDTQYF.

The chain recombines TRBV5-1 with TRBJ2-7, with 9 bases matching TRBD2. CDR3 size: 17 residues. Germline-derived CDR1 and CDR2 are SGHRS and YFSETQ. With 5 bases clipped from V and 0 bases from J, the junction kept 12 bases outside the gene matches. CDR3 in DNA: TGCGCCAGCAGTACTAGCGGGTTTTCAAGAAGCTCCTACGAGCAGTACTTC. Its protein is CASSTSGFSRSSYEQYF.

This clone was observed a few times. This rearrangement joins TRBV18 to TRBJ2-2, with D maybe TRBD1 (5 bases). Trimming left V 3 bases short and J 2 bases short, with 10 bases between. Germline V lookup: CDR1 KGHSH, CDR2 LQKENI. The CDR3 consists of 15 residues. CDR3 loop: CASSPQQANTGELFF. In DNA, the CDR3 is TGTGCCAGCTCACCGCAACAGGCAAACACCGGGGAGCTGTTTTTT.

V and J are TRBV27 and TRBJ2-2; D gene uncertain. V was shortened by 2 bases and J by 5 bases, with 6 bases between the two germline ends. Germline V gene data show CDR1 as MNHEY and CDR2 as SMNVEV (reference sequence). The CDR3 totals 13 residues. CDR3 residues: CASSLARTGELFF. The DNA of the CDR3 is TGTGCCAGCAGTTTAGCTCGGACCGGGGAGCTGTTTTTT.

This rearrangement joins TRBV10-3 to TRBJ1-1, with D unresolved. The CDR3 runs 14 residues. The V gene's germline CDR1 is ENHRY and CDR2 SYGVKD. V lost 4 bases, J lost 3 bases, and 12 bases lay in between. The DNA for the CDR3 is TGTGCCATCAGTGTGTACGGGTTGGACACTGAAGCTTTCTTT. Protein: CAISVYGLDTEAFF.

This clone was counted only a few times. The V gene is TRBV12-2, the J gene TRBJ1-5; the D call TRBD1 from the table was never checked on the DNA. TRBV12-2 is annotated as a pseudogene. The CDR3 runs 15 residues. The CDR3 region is CASRQYTESNQPQHF. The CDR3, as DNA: TGTGCAAGTCGCCAATATACAGAGAGCAATCAGCCCCAGCATTTT.

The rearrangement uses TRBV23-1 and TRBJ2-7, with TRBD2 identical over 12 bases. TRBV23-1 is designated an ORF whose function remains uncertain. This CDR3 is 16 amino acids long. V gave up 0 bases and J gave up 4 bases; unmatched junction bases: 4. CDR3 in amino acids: CASSQSKTSGSYEQYF. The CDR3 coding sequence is TGCGCCAGCAGTCAATCGAAGACTAGCGGGAGTTACGAGCAGTACTTC.

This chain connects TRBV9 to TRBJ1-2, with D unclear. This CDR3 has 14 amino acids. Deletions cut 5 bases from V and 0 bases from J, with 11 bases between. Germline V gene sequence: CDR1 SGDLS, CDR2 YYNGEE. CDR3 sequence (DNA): TGTGCCAGCAGTGATGGGCGTTCTAACTATGGCTACACCTTC. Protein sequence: CASSDGRSNYGYTF.

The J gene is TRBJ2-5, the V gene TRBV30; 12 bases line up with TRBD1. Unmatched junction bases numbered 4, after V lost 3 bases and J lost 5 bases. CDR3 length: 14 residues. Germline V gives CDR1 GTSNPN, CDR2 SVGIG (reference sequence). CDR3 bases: TGTGCCTGGAGGGGACAGGGGGCATGGGAGACCCAGTACTTC. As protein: CAWRGQGAWETQYF.

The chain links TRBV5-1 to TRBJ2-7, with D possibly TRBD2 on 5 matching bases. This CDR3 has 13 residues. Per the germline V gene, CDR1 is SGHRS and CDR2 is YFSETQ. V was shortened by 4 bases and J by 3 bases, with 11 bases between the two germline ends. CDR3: CASSPGYLYEQYF. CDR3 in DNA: TGCGCCAGCAGCCCGGGGTATCTCTACGAGCAGTACTTC.

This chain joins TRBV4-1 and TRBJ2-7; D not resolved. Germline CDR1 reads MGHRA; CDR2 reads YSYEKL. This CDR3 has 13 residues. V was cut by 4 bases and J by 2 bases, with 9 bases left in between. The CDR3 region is CASSPGDPYEQYF. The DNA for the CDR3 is TGCGCCAGCAGCCCCGGAGACCCCTACGAGCAGTACTTC.